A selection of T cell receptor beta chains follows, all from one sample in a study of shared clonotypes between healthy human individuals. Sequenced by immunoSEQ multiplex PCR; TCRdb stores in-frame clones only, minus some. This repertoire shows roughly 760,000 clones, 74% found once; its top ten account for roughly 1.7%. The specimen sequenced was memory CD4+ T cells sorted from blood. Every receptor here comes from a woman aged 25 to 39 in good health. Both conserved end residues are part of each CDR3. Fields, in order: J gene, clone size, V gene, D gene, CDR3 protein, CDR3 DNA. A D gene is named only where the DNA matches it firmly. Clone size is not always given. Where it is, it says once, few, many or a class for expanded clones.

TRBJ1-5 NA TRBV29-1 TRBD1 CSVGTQGFDQPQHF TGCAGCGTTGGTACACAGGGGTTCGATCAGCCCCAGCATTTT
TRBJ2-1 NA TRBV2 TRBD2 CASRGLAGLRANEQFF TGTGCCAGCAGGGGACTAGCGGGACTTAGGGCCAATGAGCAGTTCTTC
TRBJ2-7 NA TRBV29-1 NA CSVEDAEAYEQYF TGCAGCGTTGAAGACGCCGAGGCCTACGAGCAGTACTTC
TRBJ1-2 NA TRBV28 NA CASREGSNYGYTF TGTGCCAGCAGAGAGGGTTCGAACTATGGCTACACCTTC
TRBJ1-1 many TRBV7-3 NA CASSRGVNTEAFF TGTGCCAGCAGCAGGGGGGTAAATACTGAAGCTTTCTTT
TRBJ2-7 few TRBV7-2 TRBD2 CASSEQPSGTTYEQYF TGTGCCAGCAGCGAACAACCTAGCGGAACCACCTACGAGCAGTACTTC
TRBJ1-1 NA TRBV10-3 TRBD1 CAISGSGTGGAYTEAFF TGTGCCATCAGTGGATCCGGGACAGGGGGCGCATACACTGAAGCTTTCTTT
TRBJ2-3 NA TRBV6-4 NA CATAGTHEDTQYF TGTGCCACCGCCGGGACCCATGAAGATACGCAGTATTTT
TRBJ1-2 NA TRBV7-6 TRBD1 CASSPGVGQGDGYTF TGTGCCAGCAGCCCGGGGGTGGGACAGGGGGATGGCTACACCTTC
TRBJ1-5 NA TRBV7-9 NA CASSLGLQGGHQPQHF TGTGCCAGCAGCTTAGGCTTACAGGGAGGACATCAGCCCCAGCATTTT
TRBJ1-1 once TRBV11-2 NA CASSSHSGETEAFF TGTGCCAGCAGCTCCCACAGCGGGGAAACTGAAGCTTTCTTT
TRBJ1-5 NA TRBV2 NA CASSGVGGNQPQHF TGTGCCAGCAGCGGCGTGGGGGGCAATCAGCCCCAGCATTTT
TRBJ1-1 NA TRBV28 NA CASRKGESDTEAFF TGTGCCAGCAGGAAAGGGGAATCAGACACTGAAGCTTTCTTT
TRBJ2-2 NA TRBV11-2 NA CASSLSVGTGELFF TGTGCCAGCAGCTTATCAGTCGGGACCGGGGAGCTGTTTTTT
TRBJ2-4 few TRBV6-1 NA CASGRAGKNIQYF TGTGCCAGCGGGCGGGCGGGAAAAAACATTCAGTACTTC
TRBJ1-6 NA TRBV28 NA CASSEQAGSLHF TGTGCCAGCAGCGAACAGGCAGGATCCCTCCACTTT
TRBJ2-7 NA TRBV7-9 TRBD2 CASSRTSGIYSEQYF TGTGCCAGCAGCAGAACTAGCGGGATATATAGCGAGCAGTACTTC
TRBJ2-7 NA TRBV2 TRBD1 CASRQTGDSYEQYF TGTGCCAGCAGGCAGACAGGGGACTCCTACGAGCAGTACTTC
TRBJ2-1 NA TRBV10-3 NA CAISDGRGYNEQFF TGTGCCATCAGTGATGGCAGGGGTTACAATGAGCAGTTCTTC
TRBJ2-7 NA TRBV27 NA CASSLSSADQGVRQYF TGTGCCAGCAGTTTATCCTCAGCGGATCAAGGAGTTCGGCAGTACTTC
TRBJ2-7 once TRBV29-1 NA CSVELAPYEQYF TGCAGCGTTGAACTAGCGCCCTACGAGCAGTACTTC
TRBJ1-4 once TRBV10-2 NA CASSEQGNEKLFF TGCGCCAGCAGTGAGCAGGGGAATGAAAAACTGTTTTTT
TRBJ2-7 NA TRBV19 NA CASSIAGASYEQYF TGTGCCAGTAGTATAGCAGGGGCCTCCTACGAGCAGTACTTC
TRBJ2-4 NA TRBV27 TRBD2 CASSPAGGSAIQYF TGTGCCAGCAGTCCAGCGGGAGGGTCGGCCATTCAGTACTTC
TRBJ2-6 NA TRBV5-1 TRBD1 CAIKDRGFSGANVLTF TGCGCCATCAAGGACAGGGGTTTCTCTGGGGCCAACGTCCTGACTTTC
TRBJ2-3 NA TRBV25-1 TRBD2 CASTPLEREPADTQYF TGTGCCAGCACCCCTCTTGAGCGGGAGCCGGCAGATACGCAGTATTTT
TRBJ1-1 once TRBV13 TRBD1 CASSSRGYRAEAFF TGTGCCAGCAGCTCCAGGGGGTATAGGGCTGAAGCTTTCTTT
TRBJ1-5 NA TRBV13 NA CASTTGKGQPQHF TGTGCCAGTACAACAGGGAAGGGTCAGCCCCAGCATTTT
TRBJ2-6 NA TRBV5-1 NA CASSLGLVSGANVLTF TGCGCCAGCAGCTTGGGACTAGTGTCTGGGGCCAACGTCCTGACTTTC
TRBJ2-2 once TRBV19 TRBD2 CASRAGTFNTGELFF TGTGCCAGTAGAGCGGGGACCTTCAACACCGGGGAGCTGTTTTTT
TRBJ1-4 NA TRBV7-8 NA CASSSTAGASNEKLFF TGTGCCAGCAGTTCCACTGCGGGGGCGTCTAATGAAAAACTGTTTTTT
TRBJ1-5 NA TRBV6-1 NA CASSEGAPNQPQHF TGTGCCAGCAGTGAGGGGGCCCCGAATCAGCCCCAGCATTTT
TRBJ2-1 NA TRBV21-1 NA CVLAEGMGYNEQFF TGTGTTCTAGCGGAGGGCATGGGTTACAATGAGCAGTTCTTC
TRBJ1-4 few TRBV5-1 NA CASSLGGGEKLFF TGCGCCAGCAGCTTGGGTGGAGGGGAAAAACTGTTTTTT
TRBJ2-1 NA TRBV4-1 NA CASSRGSSYNEQFF TGCGCCAGCAGCCGCGGGTCCTCCTACAATGAGCAGTTCTTC
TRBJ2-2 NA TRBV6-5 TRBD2 CASSLSGRAVGELFF TGTGCCAGCAGTCTTAGCGGGAGGGCCGTAGGGGAGCTGTTTTTT
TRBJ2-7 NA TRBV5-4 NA CASSLRGRPAYEQYF TGTGCCAGCAGCTTGCGTGGACGGCCAGCCTACGAGCAGTACTTC
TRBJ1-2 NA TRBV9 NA CASSVGSGLGYGYTF TGTGCCAGCAGCGTAGGGTCGGGGCTAGGCTATGGCTACACCTTC
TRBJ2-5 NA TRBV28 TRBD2 CASASAGGGRETQYF TGTGCCAGCGCCTCCGCCGGCGGGGGGAGGGAGACCCAGTACTTC
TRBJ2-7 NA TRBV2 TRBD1 CASAGTGNYEQYF TGTGCCAGCGCCGGGACAGGGAATTACGAGCAGTACTTC
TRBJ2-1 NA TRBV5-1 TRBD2 CASSWSGREQFF TGCGCCAGCAGCTGGAGCGGGAGAGAGCAGTTCTTC
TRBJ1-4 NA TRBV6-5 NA CASSRGGGEKLFF TGTGCCAGCAGCCGTGGCGGCGGCGAAAAACTGTTTTTT
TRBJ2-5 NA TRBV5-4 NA CASSWGWSVETQYF TGTGCCAGCAGCTGGGGGTGGAGTGTAGAGACCCAGTACTTC
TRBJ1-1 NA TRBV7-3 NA CASSSQGDTEAFF TGTGCCAGCAGTTCCCAAGGCGACACTGAAGCTTTCTTT
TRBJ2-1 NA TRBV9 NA CASSALGPERSYNEQFF TGTGCCAGCAGCGCCCTAGGCCCGGAACGCTCCTACAATGAGCAGTTCTTC
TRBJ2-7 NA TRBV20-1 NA CSSGLTYEQYF TGCTCGAGCGGGTTGACCTACGAGCAGTACTTC
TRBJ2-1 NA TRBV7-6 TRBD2 CASTPRSGSRNEQFF TGTGCCAGCACCCCACGTAGCGGGAGTAGGAATGAGCAGTTCTTC
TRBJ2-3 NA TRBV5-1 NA CASSLPAGVGTDTQYF TGCGCCAGCAGCTTGCCCGCCGGGGTGGGGACAGATACGCAGTATTTT
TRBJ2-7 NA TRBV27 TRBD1 CASSLVSGGAYEQYF TGTGCCAGCAGTTTAGTTTCAGGGGGCGCTTACGAGCAGTACTTC
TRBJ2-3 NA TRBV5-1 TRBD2 CASRGLAGGAGTQYF TGCGCCAGCAGGGGACTAGCGGGAGGAGCCGGTACGCAGTATTTT
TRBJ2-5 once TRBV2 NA CASSLGTVQETQYF TGTGCCAGCAGTCTTGGGACGGTCCAAGAGACCCAGTACTTC
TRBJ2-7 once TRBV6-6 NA CASGTGAYEQYF TGTGCCAGCGGAACGGGAGCCTACGAGCAGTACTTC
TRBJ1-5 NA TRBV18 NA CASSPSGQHNQPQHF TGTGCCAGCTCACCAAGTGGACAGCACAATCAGCCCCAGCATTTT
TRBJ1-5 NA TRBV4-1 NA CAGLIFAVNQPQHF TGCGCCGGCTTGATCTTCGCAGTCAATCAGCCCCAGCATTTT
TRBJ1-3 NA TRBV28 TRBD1 CASVRGQSGNTIYF TGTGCCAGTGTGAGGGGGCAATCTGGAAACACCATATATTTT
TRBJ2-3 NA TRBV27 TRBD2 CATGTSGRLASSTDTQYF TGTGCCACCGGGACTAGCGGGAGACTCGCCTCTAGCACAGATACGCAGTATTTT
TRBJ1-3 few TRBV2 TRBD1 CASARDSSGNTIYF TGTGCCAGCGCGCGGGACAGCTCTGGAAACACCATATATTTT